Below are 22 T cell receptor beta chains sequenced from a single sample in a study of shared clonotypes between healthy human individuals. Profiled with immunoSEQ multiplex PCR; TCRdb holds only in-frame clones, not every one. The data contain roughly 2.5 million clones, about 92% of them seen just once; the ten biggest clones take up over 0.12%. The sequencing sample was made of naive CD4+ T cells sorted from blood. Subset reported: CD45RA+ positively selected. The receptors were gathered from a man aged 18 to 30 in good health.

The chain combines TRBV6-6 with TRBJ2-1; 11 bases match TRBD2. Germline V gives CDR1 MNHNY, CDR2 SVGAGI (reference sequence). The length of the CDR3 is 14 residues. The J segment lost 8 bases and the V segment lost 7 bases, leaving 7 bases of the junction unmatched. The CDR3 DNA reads TGTGCCAGCAATAGACTAGCGGGGAACTATGAGCAGTTCTTC. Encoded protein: CASNRLAGNYEQFF.

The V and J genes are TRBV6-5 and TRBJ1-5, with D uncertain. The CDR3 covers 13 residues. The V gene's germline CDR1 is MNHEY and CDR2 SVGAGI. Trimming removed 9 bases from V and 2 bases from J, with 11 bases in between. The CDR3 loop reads CASSVSGNQPQHF. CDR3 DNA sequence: TGTGCCAGTTCCGTGAGTGGCAATCAGCCCCAGCATTTT.

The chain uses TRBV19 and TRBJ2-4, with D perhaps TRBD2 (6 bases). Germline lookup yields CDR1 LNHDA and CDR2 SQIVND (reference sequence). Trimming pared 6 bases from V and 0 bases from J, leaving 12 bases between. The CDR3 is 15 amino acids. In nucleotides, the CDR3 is TGTGCCAGTAGCACTGCTAGCGCAGCCAAAAACATTCAGTACTTC. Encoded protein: CASSTASAAKNIQYF.

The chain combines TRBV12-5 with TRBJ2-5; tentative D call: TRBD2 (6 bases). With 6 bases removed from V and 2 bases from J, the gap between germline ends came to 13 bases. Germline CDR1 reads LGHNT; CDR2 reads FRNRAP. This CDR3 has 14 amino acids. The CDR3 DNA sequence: TGTGCTAGTGGCCGGGACTCCATTCAAGAGACCCAGTACTTC. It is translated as CASGRDSIQETQYF.

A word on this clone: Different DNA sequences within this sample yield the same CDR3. The CDR3 loop is CASSPTGGSTEAFF. Written as DNA, the CDR3 is TGTGCCAGCTCACCGACAGGGGGTAGCACTGAAGCTTTCTTT. V and J are TRBV18 and TRBJ1-1, with TRBD1 matching 9 bases. CDR1 is KGHSH and CDR2 is LQKENI in the germline V gene. J gave up 4 bases and V 3 bases, and 3 bases lay outside the gene matches. This CDR3 region has 14 residues. Drawing the rest from reference TRBV18 and TRBJ1-1, the complete variable domain is NAGVMQNPRHLVRRRGQEARLRCSPMKGHSHVYWYRQLPEEGLKFMVYLQKENIIDESGMPKERFSAEFPKEGPSILRIQQVVRGDSAAYFCASSPTGGSTEAFFGQGTRLTVV.

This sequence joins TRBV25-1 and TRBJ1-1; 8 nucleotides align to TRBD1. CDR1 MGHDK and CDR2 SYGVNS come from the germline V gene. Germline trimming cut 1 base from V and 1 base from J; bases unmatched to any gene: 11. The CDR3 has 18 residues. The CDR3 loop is CASSEWLGQGEENTEAFF. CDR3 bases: TGTGCCAGCAGTGAATGGCTAGGACAGGGCGAGGAGAACACTGAAGCTTTCTTT. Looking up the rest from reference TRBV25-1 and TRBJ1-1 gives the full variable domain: EADIYQTPRYLVIGTGKKITLECSQTMGHDKMYWYQQDPGMELHLIHYSYGVNSTEKGDLSSESTVSRIRTEHFPLTLESARPSHTSQYLCASSEWLGQGEENTEAFFGQGTRLTVV.

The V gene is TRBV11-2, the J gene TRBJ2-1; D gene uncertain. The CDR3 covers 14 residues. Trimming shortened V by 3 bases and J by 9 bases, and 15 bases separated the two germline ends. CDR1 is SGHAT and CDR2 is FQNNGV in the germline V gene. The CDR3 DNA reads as TGTGCCAGCAGCTTGTACCTCAAGGGAAGTGAGCAGTTCTTC. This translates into CASSLYLKGSEQFF.

The CDR3: CASSLPASPGGSSYNEQFF. The CDR3 DNA reads as TGTGCCAGCAGCCTCCCGGCTAGCCCAGGGGGGAGCTCCTACAATGAGCAGTTCTTC. This chain uses TRBV13 with TRBJ2-1; tentative D call: TRBD1 (7 bases). The V and J ends lost 5 bases and 0 bases respectively, with 23 bases between them. CDR1 is PRHDT and CDR2 is FYEKMQ in the germline V gene (reference sequence). The CDR3 contains 19 residues.

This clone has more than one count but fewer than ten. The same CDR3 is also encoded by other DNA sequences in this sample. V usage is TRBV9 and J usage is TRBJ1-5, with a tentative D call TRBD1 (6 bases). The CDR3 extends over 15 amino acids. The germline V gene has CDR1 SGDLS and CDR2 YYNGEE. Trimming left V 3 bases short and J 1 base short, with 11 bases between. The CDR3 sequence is CASSAGGGSNQPQHF. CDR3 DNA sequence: TGTGCCAGCAGCGCCGGAGGGGGGAGCAATCAGCCCCAGCATTTT.

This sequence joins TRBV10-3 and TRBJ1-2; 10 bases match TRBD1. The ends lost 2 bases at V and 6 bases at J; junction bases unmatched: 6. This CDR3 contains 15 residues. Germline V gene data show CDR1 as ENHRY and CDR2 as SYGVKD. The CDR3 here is CAISEEDRGLDGYTF. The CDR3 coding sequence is TGTGCCATCAGTGAGGAAGACAGGGGGCTCGATGGCTACACCTTC.

CDR3 bases: TGCAGCGTTGACGGGGGGGGCCAAGGAGATACGCAGTATTTT. Its translation: CSVDGGGQGDTQYF. V and J are TRBV29-1 and TRBJ2-3; 8 bases align to TRBD2. This CDR3 spans 14 amino acids. Trimming at V came to 3 bases and at J to 5 bases, leaving 7 bases not matched to a gene. The V gene's germline CDR1 is SQVTM and CDR2 ANQGSEA.

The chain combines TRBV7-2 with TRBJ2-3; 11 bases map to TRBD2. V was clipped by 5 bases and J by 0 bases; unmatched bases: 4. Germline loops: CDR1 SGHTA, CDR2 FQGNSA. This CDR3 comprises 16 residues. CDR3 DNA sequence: TGTGCCAGCAGCGTGACTAGCGGGGCTAGCACAGATACGCAGTATTTT. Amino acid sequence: CASSVTSGASTDTQYF.

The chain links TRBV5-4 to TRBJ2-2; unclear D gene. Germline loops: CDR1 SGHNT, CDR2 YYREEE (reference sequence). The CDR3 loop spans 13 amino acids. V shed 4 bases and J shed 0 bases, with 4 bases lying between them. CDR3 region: CASSRANTGELFF. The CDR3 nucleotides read TGTGCCAGCAGCAGGGCGAACACCGGGGAGCTGTTTTTT.

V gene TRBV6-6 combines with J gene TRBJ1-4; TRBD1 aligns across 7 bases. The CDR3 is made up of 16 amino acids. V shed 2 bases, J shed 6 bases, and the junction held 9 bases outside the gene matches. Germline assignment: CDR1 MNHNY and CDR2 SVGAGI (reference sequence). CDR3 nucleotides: TGTGCCAGCAGTTACAACCCCCGGCAGGGGGATGAAAAACTGTTTTTT. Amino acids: CASSYNPRQGDEKLFF.

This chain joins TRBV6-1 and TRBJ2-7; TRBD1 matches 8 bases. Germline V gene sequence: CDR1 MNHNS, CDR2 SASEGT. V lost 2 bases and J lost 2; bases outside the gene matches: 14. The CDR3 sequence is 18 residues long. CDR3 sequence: CASSESPLWEDRAYEQYF. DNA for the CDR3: TGTGCCAGCAGTGAATCGCCCCTATGGGAGGACAGGGCCTACGAGCAGTACTTC.

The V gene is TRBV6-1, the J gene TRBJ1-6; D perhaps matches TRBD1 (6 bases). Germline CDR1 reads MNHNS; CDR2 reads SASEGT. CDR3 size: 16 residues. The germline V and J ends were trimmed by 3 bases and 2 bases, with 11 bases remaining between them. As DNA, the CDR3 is TGTGCCAGCAGTGAGGGGGGGGCTGCCTATAATTCACCCCTCCACTTT. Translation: CASSEGGAAYNSPLHF.

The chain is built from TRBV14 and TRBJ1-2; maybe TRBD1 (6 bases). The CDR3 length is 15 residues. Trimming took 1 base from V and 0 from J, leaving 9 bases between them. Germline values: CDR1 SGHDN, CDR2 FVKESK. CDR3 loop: CASSQAGATNYGYTF. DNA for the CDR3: TGTGCCAGCAGCCAAGCGGGGGCTACTAACTATGGCTACACCTTC.

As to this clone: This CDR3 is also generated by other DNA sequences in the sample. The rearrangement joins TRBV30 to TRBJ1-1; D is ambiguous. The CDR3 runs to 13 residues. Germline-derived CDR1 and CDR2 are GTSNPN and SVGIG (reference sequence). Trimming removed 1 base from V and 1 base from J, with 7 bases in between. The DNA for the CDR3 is TGTGCCTGGAGTGCAACAGCGAACACTGAAGCTTTCTTT. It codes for CAWSATANTEAFF.

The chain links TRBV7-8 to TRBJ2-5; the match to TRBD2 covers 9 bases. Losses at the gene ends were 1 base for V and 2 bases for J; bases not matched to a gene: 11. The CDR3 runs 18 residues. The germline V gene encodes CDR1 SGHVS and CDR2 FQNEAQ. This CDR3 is CASSLDGAWRGGQETQYF. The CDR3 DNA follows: TGTGCCAGCAGCTTAGATGGCGCGTGGCGGGGGGGACAAGAGACCCAGTACTTC.

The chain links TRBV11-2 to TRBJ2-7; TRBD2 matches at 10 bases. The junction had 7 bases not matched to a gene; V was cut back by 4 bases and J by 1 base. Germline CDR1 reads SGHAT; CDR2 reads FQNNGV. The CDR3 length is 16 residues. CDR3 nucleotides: TGTGCCAGCAGCTACGGCGTAGCGGGAGGTTCCTACGAGCAGTACTTC. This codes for CASSYGVAGGSYEQYF.

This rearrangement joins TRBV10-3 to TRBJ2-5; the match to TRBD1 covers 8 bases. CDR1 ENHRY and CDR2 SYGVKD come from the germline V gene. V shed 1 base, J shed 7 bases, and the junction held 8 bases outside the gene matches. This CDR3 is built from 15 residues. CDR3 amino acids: CAISELSGGSGTQYF. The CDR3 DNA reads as TGTGCCATCAGTGAGTTGTCAGGGGGCTCTGGGACCCAGTACTTC.

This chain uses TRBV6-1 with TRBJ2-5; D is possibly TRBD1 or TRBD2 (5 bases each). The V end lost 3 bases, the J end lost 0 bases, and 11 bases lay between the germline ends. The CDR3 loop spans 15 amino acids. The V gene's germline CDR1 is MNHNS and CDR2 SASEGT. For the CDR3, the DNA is TGTGCCAGCAGTGACTCGTTGGGACACCAAGAGACCCAGTACTTC. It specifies CASSDSLGHQETQYF.